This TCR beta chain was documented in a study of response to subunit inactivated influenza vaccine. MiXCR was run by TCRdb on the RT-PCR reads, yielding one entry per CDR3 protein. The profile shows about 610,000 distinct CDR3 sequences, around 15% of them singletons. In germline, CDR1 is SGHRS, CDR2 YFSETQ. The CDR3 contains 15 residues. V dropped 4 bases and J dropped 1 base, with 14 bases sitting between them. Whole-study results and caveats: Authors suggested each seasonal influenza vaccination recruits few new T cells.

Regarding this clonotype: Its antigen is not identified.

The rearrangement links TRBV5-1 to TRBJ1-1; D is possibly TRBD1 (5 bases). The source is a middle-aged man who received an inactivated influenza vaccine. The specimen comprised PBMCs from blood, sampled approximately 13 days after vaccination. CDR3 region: CASSALQARNTEAFF. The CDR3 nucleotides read TGCGCCAGCAGCGCATTACAGGCCCGGAACACTGAAGCTTTCTTT.